This T cell receptor beta chain was documented in a study of regulatory T cells in long-lasting Graves disease. Study details: Over-5-year antithyroid drug use with positive TSH receptor antibodies defined persistent Graves' disease in the study.

General study results and limits: Persistent disease preferred TRBV28, TRBJ1-2 and TRBJ2-5; new disease, TRBV20-1 and TRBJ2-1. Persistent Graves' patients showed a TCR diversity that was lower than that of newly diagnosed ones.

The germline CDR1 and CDR2 sequences are MNHNS and SASEGT. Germline trimming cut 6 bases from V and 8 bases from J; bases unmatched to any gene: 11. CDR3 length equals 14 residues. Libraries of TCR beta came from iRepertoire HTBI primers plus Arm-PCR of CDR3 regions. TCRdb ran MiXCR on the multiplex PCR reads and lists one entry per CDR3 protein. This sample carries 500,000 to 800,000 distinct CDR3 sequences, approximately 31% of them seen once, and the ten largest clones take 35% to 55%. Noted time point: persistent/refractory GD, antithyroid drugs over 5 years with positive TRAb. The TCR library was made from RNA extracted from PBMCs. Investigators report Graves' disease was diagnosed under American Thyroid Association guidelines. This clonotype showed up many times. Its antigen is unknown.

This sequence originates from a female donor with Graves disease. This sample comprised peripheral blood mononuclear cells (PBMCs), obtained when the disease was refractory, from a patient treated with antithyroid drugs. The rearrangement joins TRBV6-1 to TRBJ1-2; 8 bases agree with TRBD1. The CDR3 spells CASRTGDNERGYTF. In DNA, the CDR3 is TGTGCCAGCAGGACAGGGGACAACGAACGAGGCTACACCTTC.